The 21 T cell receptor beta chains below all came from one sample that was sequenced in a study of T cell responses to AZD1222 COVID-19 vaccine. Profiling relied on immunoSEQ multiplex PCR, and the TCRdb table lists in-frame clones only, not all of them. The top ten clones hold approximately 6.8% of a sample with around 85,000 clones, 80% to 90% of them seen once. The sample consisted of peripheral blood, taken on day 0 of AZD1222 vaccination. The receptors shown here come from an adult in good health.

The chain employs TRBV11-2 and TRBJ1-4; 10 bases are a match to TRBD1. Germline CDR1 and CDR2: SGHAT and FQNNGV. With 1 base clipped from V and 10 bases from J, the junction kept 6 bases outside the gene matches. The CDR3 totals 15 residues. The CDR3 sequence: CASSLVARQGAKLFF. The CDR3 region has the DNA TGTGCCAGCAGCTTAGTTGCGAGACAGGGGGCAAAACTGTTTTTT.

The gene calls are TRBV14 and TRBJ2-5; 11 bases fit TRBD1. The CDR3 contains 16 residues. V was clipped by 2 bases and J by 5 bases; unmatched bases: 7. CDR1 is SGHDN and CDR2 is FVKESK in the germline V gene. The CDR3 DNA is TGTGCCAGCAGCCAATTCCGGGACAGGGGGGAGGAGACCCAGTACTTC. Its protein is CASSQFRDRGEETQYF.

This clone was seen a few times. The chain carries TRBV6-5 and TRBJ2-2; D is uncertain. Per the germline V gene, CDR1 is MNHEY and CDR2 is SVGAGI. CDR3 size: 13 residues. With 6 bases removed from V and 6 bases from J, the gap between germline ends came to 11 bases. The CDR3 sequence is CASRQTSPGELFF. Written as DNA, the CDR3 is TGTGCCAGCAGGCAGACCTCTCCCGGGGAGCTGTTTTTT.

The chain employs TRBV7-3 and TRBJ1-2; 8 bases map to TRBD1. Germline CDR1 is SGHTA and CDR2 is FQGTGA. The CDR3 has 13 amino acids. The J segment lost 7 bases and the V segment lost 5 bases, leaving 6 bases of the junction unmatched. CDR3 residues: CASSPRTGSGYTF. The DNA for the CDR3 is TGTGCCAGCAGCCCGCGGACAGGGAGTGGCTACACCTTC.

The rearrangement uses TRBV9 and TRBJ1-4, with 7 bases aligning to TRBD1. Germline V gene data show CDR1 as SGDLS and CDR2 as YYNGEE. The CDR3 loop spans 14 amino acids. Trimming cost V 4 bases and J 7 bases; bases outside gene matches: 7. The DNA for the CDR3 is TGTGCCAGCAGCCTGCGACAGGGAGGTGAAAAACTGTTTTTT. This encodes CASSLRQGGEKLFF.

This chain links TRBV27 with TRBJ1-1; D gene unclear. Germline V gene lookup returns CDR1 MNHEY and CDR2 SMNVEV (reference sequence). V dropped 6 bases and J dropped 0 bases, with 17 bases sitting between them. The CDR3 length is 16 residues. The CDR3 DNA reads TGTGCCAGCAGCCCCCTATGGGGAGGGATGAACACTGAAGCTTTCTTT. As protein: CASSPLWGGMNTEAFF.

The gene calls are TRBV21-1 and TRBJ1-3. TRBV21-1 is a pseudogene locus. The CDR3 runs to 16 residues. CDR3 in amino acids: CASSKVSEGTGNTIYF. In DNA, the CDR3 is TGTGCCAGCAGCAAAGTGTCCGAGGGGACTGGAAACACCATATATTTT.

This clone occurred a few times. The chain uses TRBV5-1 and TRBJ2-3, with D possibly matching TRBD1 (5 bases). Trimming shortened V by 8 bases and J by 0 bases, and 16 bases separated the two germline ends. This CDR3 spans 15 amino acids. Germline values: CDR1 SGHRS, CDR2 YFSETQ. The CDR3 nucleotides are TGCGCCAGTTCTGTAGGGGCCGCTAGCACAGATACGCAGTATTTT. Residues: CASSVGAASTDTQYF.

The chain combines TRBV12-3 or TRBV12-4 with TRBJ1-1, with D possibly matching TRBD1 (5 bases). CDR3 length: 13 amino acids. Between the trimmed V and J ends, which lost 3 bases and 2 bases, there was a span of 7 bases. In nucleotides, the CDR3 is TGTGCCAGCAGTTTGACAGCAAACACTGAAGCTTTCTTT. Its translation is CASSLTANTEAFF.

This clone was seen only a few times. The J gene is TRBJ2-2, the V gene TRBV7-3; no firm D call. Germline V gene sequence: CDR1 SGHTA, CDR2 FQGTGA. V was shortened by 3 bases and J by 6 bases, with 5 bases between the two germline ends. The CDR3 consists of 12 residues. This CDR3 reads CASSLIPGELFF. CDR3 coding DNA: TGTGCCAGCAGCTTGATCCCCGGGGAGCTGTTTTTT.

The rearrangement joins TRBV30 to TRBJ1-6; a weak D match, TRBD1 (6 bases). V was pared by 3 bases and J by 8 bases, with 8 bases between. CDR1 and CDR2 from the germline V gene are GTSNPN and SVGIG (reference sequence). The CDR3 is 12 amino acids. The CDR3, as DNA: TGTGCCTGGAGGGACAGTTATTCACCCCTCCACTTT. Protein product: CAWRDSYSPLHF.

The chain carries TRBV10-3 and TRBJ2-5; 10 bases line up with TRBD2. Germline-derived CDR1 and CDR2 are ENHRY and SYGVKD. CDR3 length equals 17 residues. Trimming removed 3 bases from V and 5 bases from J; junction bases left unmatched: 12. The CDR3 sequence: CAISDRGSSGSTETQYF. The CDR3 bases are TGTGCCATCAGTGACCGGGGGTCTAGCGGGAGTACTGAGACCCAGTACTTC.

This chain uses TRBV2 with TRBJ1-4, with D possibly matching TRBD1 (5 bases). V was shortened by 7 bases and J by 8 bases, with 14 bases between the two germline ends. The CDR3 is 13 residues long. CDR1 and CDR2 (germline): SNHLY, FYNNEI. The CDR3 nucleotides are TGTGCCAGCATCGGGGAAGGGGCGGAAAAACTGTTTTTT. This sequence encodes CASIGEGAEKLFF.

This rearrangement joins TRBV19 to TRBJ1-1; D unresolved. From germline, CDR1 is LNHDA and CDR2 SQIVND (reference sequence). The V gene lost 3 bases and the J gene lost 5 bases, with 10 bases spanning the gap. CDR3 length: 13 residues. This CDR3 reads CASSMWGGTEAFF. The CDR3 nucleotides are TGTGCCAGTAGTATGTGGGGTGGAACTGAAGCTTTCTTT.

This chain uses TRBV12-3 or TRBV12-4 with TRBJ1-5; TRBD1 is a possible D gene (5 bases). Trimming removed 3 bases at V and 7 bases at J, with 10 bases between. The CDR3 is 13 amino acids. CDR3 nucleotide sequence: TGTGCCAGCAGTTTGGGGGTTGAGCAGCCCCAGCATTTT. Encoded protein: CASSLGVEQPQHF.

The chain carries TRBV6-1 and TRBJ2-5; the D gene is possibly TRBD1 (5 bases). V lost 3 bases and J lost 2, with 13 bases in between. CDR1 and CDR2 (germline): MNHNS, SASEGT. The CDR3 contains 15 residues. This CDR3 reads CASSDQDTRQETQYF. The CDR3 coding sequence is TGTGCCAGCAGTGATCAGGACACGCGTCAAGAGACCCAGTACTTC.

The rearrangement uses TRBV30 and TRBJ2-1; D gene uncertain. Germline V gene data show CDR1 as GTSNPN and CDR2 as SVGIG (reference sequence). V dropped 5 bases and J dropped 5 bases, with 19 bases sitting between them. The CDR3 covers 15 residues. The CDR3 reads CAWQLAGLDDNEQFF. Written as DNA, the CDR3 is TGTGCCTGGCAGTTAGCTGGCCTGGATGACAATGAGCAGTTCTTC.

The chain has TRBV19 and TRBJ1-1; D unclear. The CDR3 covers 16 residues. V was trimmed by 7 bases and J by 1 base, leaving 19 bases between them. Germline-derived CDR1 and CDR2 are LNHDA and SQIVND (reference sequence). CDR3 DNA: TGTGCCAGTACCCCTTGGGTATCTGGGAAGAACACTGAAGCTTTCTTT. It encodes CASTPWVSGKNTEAFF.

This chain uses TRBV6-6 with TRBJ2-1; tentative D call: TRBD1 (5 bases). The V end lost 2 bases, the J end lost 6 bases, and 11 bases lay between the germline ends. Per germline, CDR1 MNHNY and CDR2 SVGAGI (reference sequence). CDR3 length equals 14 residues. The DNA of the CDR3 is TGTGCCAGCAGTTACCCAGGGTCCAGCAATGAGCAGTTCTTC. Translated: CASSYPGSSNEQFF.

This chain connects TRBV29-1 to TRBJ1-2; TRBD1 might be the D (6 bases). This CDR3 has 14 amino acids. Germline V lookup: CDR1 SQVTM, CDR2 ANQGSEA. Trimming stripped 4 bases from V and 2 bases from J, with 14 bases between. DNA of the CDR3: TGCAGCGTTGCGGGGGACAATAGAAACTATGGCTACACCTTC. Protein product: CSVAGDNRNYGYTF.

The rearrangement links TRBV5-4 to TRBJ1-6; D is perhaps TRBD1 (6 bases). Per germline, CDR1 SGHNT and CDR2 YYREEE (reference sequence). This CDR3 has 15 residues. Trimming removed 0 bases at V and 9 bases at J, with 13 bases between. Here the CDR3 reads CASSLEGQSPSPLHF. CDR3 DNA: TGTGCCAGCAGCTTGGAGGGACAAAGCCCTTCACCCCTCCACTTT.